This T cell receptor (beta chain) was retrieved from a study of shared clonotypes between healthy human individuals (TCRdb year 2020). Turning to the overall study: The cohort included three men and a couple of women between 18 and 49 years of age. For each donor, CD4 naive and CD4 memory were each given three plates, CD8 naive was given two plates, and CD8 memory was given one plate. To estimate repertoire size and how much clonotypes are shared between individuals, the study performed deep sequencing of blood TCR repertoires from five healthy adults. To increase sequencing depth and limit assay-specific biases, TCR repertoire library preparation and sequencing were carried out by different laboratories using diverse techniques. Each donor's leukapheresis produced roughly between roughly 0.85 and 10 billion PBMCs.

CDR3 length: 19 amino acids, cysteine to phenylalanine. The kept DNA is CDR3 alone, 57 bases in frame from the first base. Regarding this clone: Its antigen has not been determined. The record has no base qualities; no much larger clone is one base away.

Using the deep immunoSEQ assay, multiplex PCR amplified TCR CDR3 regions from genomic DNA. Extracted genomic DNA from each cell subset was spread evenly across all wells of several immunoSEQ 96-well plates, with each plate serving as a replicate. Each replicate PCR for sorted subsets received about 0.2 ug genomic DNA, equal to 30,000 or so T cell genomes. The purified libraries were quantified using a Qubit 3.0 fluorometer, sized with a Bioanalyzer 2100, and then quantified again using the KAPA Library Quantification kit. Every immunoSEQ 96-well plate was sequenced on a separate single-read 150-cycle Illumina NextSeq 550 flow cell. The original pipeline was this. The immunoSEQ output contained only junctional sequences without quality scores, so filtering could not match that applied to full-length reads. To assign V/J genes and CDR3, sequences were annotated against IMGT germline references using PyIR, a Python wrapper for IgBLAST v1.9. Any read was removed if the V/J assignment was weak (E-value above 1e-6), the CDR3 was missing, or the read contained stop codons, out-of-frame junctions, or ambiguous translated residues. V3J clonotypes were defined as sequences sharing an identical inferred V gene, J gene, and CDR3 amino acid sequence. The percentage overlap between two repertoires was calculated by dividing the number of shared unique clonotypes by the size of the smaller repertoire. Three approaches were used to assess repertoire richness: RTK rarefaction, the Chao1 estimator, and Recon v2.1 estimates of unobserved clonotypes. For all TCRbeta clonotypes obtained by the gDNA method from a few donors, generation probabilities were computed with OLGA. This is the immuneACCESS table as TCRdb keeps it, with only in-frame sequences that have V and J called. A part of the clones is gone; compared with another copy, unresolved V genes explain less than half, and the rest is unexplained. V, J and clone size are those of that table, while D and trimming were read from the DNA. The sample includes 1.4 million or so clones, with roughly 98.5% observed a single time. 0.36% of the sample comes from the top ten.

Donors were healthy HIV-negative adults with no recently reported acute infections or vaccinations. Every donor was a Caucasian adult residing in Nashville, Tennessee, USA. CD4+ T cells were enriched through magnetic negative selection, after which naive cells were positively selected on CD45RA and the remaining negative fraction served as the memory subset. After blood collection by leukapheresis, PBMCs were isolated using Ficoll-Histopaque density gradient centrifugation and then cryopreserved in the vapor phase of liquid nitrogen. Analytical flow cytometry was used to check the purity and quantity of every magnetically sorted T cell population. Genomic DNA was isolated from each sorted fraction and quantified by UV absorbance on a Nanodrop 2000c. Results the study describes overall, beyond this receptor: Because the study included a small number of donors, the genetic and exposure-history diversity represented was limited. Compared with non-shared clonotypes, the clonotypes found in all four sorted-subset donors had higher generation probabilities. Incomplete sequencing was indicated by rarefaction of sorted-subset datasets, despite the large sequencing depth. Approximately 5% of naive CD4, roughly 3.5% of naive CD8, roughly 2.5% of memory CD4, and 0.4% of memory CD8 clonotypes were shared across several donors. Only blood was sampled, and tissue TCR repertoires likely differ from those in blood. Pairwise subsampling indicated that sequencing depth was expected to affect the degree of clonotype sharing among donors. Naive subsets generally had larger estimated clonotype richness than memory subsets.

The rearranged segments are TRBV21-1 and TRBJ1-2; the DNA was not compared with TRBD1, the D call given in the table. TRBV21-1 represents a pseudogene. The specimen was naive CD4+ T cells sorted from blood. Taken with the paper, the label for cell subset or site translates to: CD45RA+ positively selected. This clonotype originated in a young man in good health. The CDR3 has the sequence CASSLKRPGNPARSGGYTF. The nucleotide sequence reads TGTGCCAGCAGCCTAAAAAGGCCAGGGAACCCCGCACGGTCCGGGGGCTACACCTTC.